This T cell receptor (beta chain) was profiled in a study of T cells in Graves' hyperthyroidism and ophthalmopathy. Study-level points and caveats: Researchers found most expanded thyroid clonotypes above 0.001 in blood as well.

This clonotype was seen repeatedly, ten times or more. Its antigen remains unknown. Amplification of TCR beta CDR3 regions was performed using RNA transcripts as template. The primer set for the first-round RT-PCR of the TCR CDR3 was HTBI. MiXCR, applied by TCRdb to the multiplex PCR reads, yields one record per CDR3 protein. The table lists under 300,000 distinct CDR3 sequences, roughly 13% of them singletons. The sequencing sample was made of blood. The TCR sequence derives from a woman in her 30s with Graves' hyperthyroidism that later progressed to Graves' ophthalmopathy.

This CDR3 reads CASSLRASGPSDEQFF. CDR3 sequence (DNA): TGTGCCAGCAGTTTAAGGGCTAGCGGGCCGTCGGATGAGCAGTTCTTC. This chain joins TRBV12-3 or TRBV12-4 and TRBJ2-1, with TRBD2 matching over 8 bases. The CDR3 has 16 amino acids. V shed 2 bases and J 8 bases; nucleotides not matched to a gene: 11.